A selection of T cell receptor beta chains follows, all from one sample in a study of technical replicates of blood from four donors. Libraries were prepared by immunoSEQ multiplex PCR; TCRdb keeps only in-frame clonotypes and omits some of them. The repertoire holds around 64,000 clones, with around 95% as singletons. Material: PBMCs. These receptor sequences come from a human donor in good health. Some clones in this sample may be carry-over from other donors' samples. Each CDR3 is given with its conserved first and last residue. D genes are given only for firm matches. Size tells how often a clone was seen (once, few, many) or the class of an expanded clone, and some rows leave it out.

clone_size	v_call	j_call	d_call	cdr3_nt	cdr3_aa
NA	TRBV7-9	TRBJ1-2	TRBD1	TGTGCCAGCAGCTCCAGGGGGCACGACTATGGCTACACCTTC	CASSSRGHDYGYTF
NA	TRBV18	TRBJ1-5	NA	TGTGCCAGCTCACCAATGTCAGGGGAGCAGCCCCAGCATTTT	CASSPMSGEQPQHF
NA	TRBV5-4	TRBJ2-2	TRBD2	TGTGCCAGCAGCCCCAGACTGGCGGGGGGGACCACCGGGGAGCTGTTTTTT	CASSPRLAGGTTGELFF
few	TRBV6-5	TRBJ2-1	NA	TGTGCCAGCAGTTACCAGGGCTCCTACAATGAGCAGTTCTTC	CASSYQGSYNEQFF
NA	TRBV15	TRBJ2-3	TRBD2	TGTGCCACCAGCACGGGACTAGCGGGCACAGATACGCAGTATTTT	CATSTGLAGTDTQYF
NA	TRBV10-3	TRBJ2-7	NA	TGTGCCATCAGTGAGTCGATAGGAGGCTCCTACGAGCAGTACTTC	CAISESIGGSYEQYF
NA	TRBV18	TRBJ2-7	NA	TGTGCCAGCTCACCCTATCAGGGGAGCGGGAACGAGCAGTACTTC	CASSPYQGSGNEQYF
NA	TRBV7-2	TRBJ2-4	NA	TGTGCCAGCAGCTCGTCACGGGGGTTTGAATCCAAAAACATTCAGTACTTC	CASSSSRGFESKNIQYF
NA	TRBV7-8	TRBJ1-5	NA	TGTGCCAGCAGCTGGGAAGGGGGTTTTCAGCCCCAGCATTTT	CASSWEGGFQPQHF
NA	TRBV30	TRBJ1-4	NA	TGTGCCTGGAGTCCGGAGGGAGGAAAACTGTTTTTT	CAWSPEGGKLFF
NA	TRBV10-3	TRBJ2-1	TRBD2	TGTGCCTCCAGCGAGCGGGAGGGCCTAGAGCAGTTCTTC	CASSEREGLEQFF
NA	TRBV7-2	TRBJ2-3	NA	TGTGCCAGCAGCTTAAATTTAGCGCCGGATACGCAGTATTTT	CASSLNLAPDTQYF
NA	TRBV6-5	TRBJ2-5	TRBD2	TGTGCCAGCAAGCGGGGGGACCTCCAAGAGACCCAGTACTTC	CASKRGDLQETQYF
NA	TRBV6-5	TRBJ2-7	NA	TGTGCCAGCAGGAGGACAGCCATCTTGACCTACGAGCAGTACTTC	CASRRTAILTYEQYF
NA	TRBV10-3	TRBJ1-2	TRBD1	TGTGCCACCTACTTGGGACAGGGATATGGCTACACCTTC	CATYLGQGYGYTF
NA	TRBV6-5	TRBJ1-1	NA	TGTGCCAGCAGTTCCGTTTTGAACACTGAAGCTTTCTTT	CASSSVLNTEAFF
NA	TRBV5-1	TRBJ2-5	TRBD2	TGCGCCAGCAGCTTCACTAGCGGGAAAGAGACCCAGTACTTC	CASSFTSGKETQYF
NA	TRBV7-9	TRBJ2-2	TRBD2	TGTGCCAGCAGCCGAGGTGGCGCGGGAGGGACCGGGGAGCTGTTTTTT	CASSRGGAGGTGELFF
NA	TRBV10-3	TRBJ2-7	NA	TGTGCCATCAGTGAGCGCTCCTACGAGCAGTACTTC	CAISERSYEQYF
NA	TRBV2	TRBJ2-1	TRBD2	TGTGCCAGCAGTGATCTGCGGGGGGAGCAGTTCTTC	CASSDLRGEQFF
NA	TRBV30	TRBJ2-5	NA	TGTGCCTGGAGTGTTGGCCAGAGGGTCGGAGAGACCCAGTACTTC	CAWSVGQRVGETQYF
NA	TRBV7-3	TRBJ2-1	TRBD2	TGTGCCAGCAGCTTAAAGGCGGGAGCAAGAGATGAGCAGTTCTTC	CASSLKAGARDEQFF
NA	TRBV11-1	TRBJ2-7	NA	TGTGCCAGCAGCTTAATCGTCGGGGGAGGAAGCGCCTACGAGCAGTACTTC	CASSLIVGGGSAYEQYF
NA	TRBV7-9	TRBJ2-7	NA	TGTGCCAGCAGCCGGGGAACCCTTAACGAGCAGTACTTC	CASSRGTLNEQYF
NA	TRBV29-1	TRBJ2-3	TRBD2	TGCAGCGTCGAGATAGCGGGAGGGGGCACAGATACGCAGTATTTT	CSVEIAGGGTDTQYF
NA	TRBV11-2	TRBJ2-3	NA	TGTGCCAGCAGCTTAAGGCAGGAGCGCGCTCGGGGAGATACGCAGTATTTT	CASSLRQERARGDTQYF
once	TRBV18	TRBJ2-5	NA	TGTGCCAGCTCACCACCCGACAGCCAAGAGACCCAGTACTTC	CASSPPDSQETQYF
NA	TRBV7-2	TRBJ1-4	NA	TGTGCCAGCAGCTTAGCTTTGGGGGGGGTTGGTGAAAAACTGTTTTTT	CASSLALGGVGEKLFF
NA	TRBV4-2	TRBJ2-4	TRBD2	TGTGCCAGCAGACAAATCTGGGAGGGAGGAACCAAAAACATTCAGTACTTC	CASRQIWEGGTKNIQYF
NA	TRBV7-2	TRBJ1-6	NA	TGTGCCAGCAGCTTAGGTAGGCTTGCAGGGAATTCACCCCTCCACTTT	CASSLGRLAGNSPLHF
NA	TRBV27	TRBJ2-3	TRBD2	TGTGCCAGCAGTCCCCTGACTAGCGGGGTAGGCACAGATACGCAGTATTTT	CASSPLTSGVGTDTQYF
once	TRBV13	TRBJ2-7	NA	TGTGCCAGCACCCTCAGTGACAATCCCTACGAGCAGTACTTC	CASTLSDNPYEQYF